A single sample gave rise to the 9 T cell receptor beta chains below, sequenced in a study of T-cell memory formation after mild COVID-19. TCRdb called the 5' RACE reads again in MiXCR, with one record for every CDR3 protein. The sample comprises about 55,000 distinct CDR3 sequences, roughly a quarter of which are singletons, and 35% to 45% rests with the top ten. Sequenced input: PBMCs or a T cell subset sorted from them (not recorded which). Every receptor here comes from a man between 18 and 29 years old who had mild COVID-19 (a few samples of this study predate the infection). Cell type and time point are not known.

CDR3 amino acids: CASRGTGGGQPQHF. CDR3 DNA: TGTGCCAGCAGGGGGACAGGGGGAGGGCAGCCCCAGCATTTT. The J gene is TRBJ1-5, the V gene TRBV12-3 or TRBV12-4; 11 nucleotides line up with TRBD1. V lost 6 bases, J lost 7 bases, and 5 bases stayed unmatched. The CDR3 has 14 amino acids.

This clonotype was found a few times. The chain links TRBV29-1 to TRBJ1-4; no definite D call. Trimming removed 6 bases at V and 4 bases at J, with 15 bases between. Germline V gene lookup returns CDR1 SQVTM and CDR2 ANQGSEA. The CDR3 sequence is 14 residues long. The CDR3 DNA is TGCAGCGTCACCTCAGGTTCTTTTAATGAAAAACTGTTTTTT. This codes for CSVTSGSFNEKLFF. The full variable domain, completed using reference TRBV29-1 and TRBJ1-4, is SAVISQKPSRDICQRGTSLTIQCQVDSQVTMMFWYRQQPGQSLTLIATANQGSEATYESGFVIDKFPISRPNLTFSTLTVSNMSPEDSSIYLCSVTSGSFNEKLFFGSGTQLSVL.

The CDR3 here is CASSLGPEAFF. For the CDR3, the DNA is TGCGCCAGCAGCTTAGGGCCGGAGGCTTTCTTT. The gene calls are TRBV5-1 and TRBJ1-1, with D unresolved. The germline V gene encodes CDR1 SGHRS and CDR2 YFSETQ. Deletions cut 2 bases from V and 11 bases from J, with 10 bases between. This CDR3 contains 11 residues. Drawing the rest from reference TRBV5-1 and TRBJ1-1, the complete variable domain is KAGVTQTPRYLIKTRGQQVTLSCSPISGHRSVSWYQQTPGQGLQFLFEYFSETQRNKGNFPGRFSGRQFSNSRSEMNVSTLELGDSALYLCASSLGPEAFFGQGTRLTVV.

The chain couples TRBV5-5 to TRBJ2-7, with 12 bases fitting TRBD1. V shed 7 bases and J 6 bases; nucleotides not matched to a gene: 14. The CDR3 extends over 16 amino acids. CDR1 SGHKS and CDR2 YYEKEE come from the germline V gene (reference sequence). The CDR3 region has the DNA TGTGCCAGCTGCCTGGCTCCGGGACAGGGGGCTGGCGAGCAGTACTTC. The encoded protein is CASCLAPGQGAGEQYF.

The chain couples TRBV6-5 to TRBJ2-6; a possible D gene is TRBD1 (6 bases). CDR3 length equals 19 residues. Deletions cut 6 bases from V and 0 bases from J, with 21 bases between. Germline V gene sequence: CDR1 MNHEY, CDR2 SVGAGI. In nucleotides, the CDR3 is TGTGCCAGCAGCCATTCAGGGGCGAAGGCTAGCTCTGGGGCCAACGTCCTGACTTTC. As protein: CASSHSGAKASSGANVLTF.

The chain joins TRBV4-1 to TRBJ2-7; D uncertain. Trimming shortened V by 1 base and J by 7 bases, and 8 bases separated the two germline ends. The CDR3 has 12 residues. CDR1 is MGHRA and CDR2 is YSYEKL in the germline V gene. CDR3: CASSQGHGEQYV. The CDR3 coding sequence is TGCGCCAGCAGCCAAGGACACGGGGAGCAGTACGTC.

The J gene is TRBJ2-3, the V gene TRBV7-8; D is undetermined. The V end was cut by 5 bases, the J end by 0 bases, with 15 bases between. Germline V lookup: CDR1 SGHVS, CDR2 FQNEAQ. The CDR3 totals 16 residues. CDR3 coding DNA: TGTGCCAGCAGCCTGGGCGACTGGTATAGCACAGATACGCAGTATTTT. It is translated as CASSLGDWYSTDTQYF.

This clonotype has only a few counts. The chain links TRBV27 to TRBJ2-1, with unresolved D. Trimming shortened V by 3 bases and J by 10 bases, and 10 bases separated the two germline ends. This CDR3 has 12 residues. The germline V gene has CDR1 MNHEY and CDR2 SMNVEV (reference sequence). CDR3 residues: CASSLGLGEQFF. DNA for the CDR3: TGTGCCAGCAGTTTGGGCCTCGGGGAGCAGTTCTTC.

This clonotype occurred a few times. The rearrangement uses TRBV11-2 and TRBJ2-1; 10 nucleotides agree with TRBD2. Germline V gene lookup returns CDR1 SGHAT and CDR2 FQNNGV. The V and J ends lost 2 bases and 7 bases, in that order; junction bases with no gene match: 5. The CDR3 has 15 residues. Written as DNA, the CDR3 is TGTGCCAGCAGCTTACTAGCGGGAGTAGGGAATGAGCAGTTCTTC. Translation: CASSLLAGVGNEQFF.